The next 25 T cell receptor beta chains were all read from a single sample in a study of blood T cell repertoires in COVID-19. Some clones are missing from TCRdb's copy, which holds only in-frame ones; the method was immunoSEQ multiplex PCR. The data contain roughly 200,000 clones, 85% of them singletons. Sample: PBMCs or T cells enriched from blood (not recorded which). These receptors all stem from a man aged 40-55 years who had recovered from COVID-19.

The rearrangement joins TRBV24-1 to TRBJ2-2; 13 nucleotides match TRBD2. The CDR3 is made up of 15 amino acids. The V segment lost 7 bases and the J segment 5 bases; nucleotides outside the gene matches: 3. Germline V lookup: CDR1 KGHDR, CDR2 SFDVKD. CDR3 region: CATRGTSGKTGELFF. The CDR3 nucleotides read TGTGCCACCAGGGGGACTAGCGGGAAGACCGGGGAGCTGTTTTTT.

The J gene is TRBJ2-1, the V gene TRBV5-4; 8 nucleotides align to TRBD2. Germline lookup yields CDR1 SGHNT and CDR2 YYREEE (reference sequence). The CDR3 loop spans 17 amino acids. V shed 0 bases and J 8 bases; nucleotides not matched to a gene: 13. Here the CDR3 DNA reads TGTGCCAGCAGCTTGGCGGCGGGAGGCCTAAGGGGAGATGAGCAGTTCTTC. It encodes CASSLAAGGLRGDEQFF.

The chain recombines TRBV9 with TRBJ2-7, with 11 bases lining up with TRBD1. The CDR3 is 15 residues long. V was clipped by 4 bases and J by 4 bases; unmatched bases: 7. Germline V gene sequence: CDR1 SGDLS, CDR2 YYNGEE. The CDR3: CASSLGQGASYEQYF. In DNA, the CDR3 is TGTGCCAGCAGCCTCGGACAGGGGGCGAGTTACGAGCAGTACTTC. Variable domain in full (rest from reference TRBV9 and TRBJ2-7): DSGVTQTPKHLITATGQRVTLRCSPRSGDLSVYWYQQSLDQGLQFLIQYYNGEERAKGNILERFSAQQFPDLHSELNLSSLELGDSALYFCASSLGQGASYEQYFGPGTRLTVT.

The J gene is TRBJ2-3, the V gene TRBV9; D is uncertain. V lost 3 bases, J lost 5 bases, and 16 bases lay in between. Germline V CDR1 and CDR2: SGDLS, YYNGEE. The CDR3 length is 15 residues. CDR3 bases: TGTGCCAGCAGCGCGAGCCCCACCTCCGGAGATACGCAGTATTTT. Encoded protein: CASSASPTSGDTQYF. Looking up the rest from reference TRBV9 and TRBJ2-3 gives the full variable domain: DSGVTQTPKHLITATGQRVTLRCSPRSGDLSVYWYQQSLDQGLQFLIQYYNGEERAKGNILERFSAQQFPDLHSELNLSSLELGDSALYFCASSASPTSGDTQYFGPGTRLTVL.

The V gene is TRBV18, the J gene TRBJ1-2; possible D gene TRBD1, 5 bases. The ends were cut back, 2 bases at V and 0 bases at J, with 7 bases in the middle. The germline V gene has CDR1 KGHSH and CDR2 LQKENI. The CDR3 has 14 residues. The CDR3 region is CASSPTGANYGYTF. CDR3 DNA: TGTGCCAGCTCACCAACGGGGGCTAACTATGGCTACACCTTC.

This clone was counted once. V is TRBV7-9 and J is TRBJ1-2; D is undetermined. The germline V gene has CDR1 SEHNR and CDR2 FQNEAQ (reference sequence). V lost 4 bases and J lost 7, with 16 bases in between. CDR3 size: 14 residues. CDR3 sequence reads: CASSSLREWPGYTF. The CDR3 DNA reads as TGTGCCAGCAGCTCCTTAAGGGAGTGGCCTGGCTACACCTTC.

The genes are TRBV6-6 and TRBJ1-1; the match to TRBD1 covers 9 bases. Germline V gene sequence: CDR1 MNHNY, CDR2 SVGAGI (reference sequence). V shed 8 bases, J shed 3 bases, and the junction held 4 bases outside the gene matches. CDR3 length: 13 residues. The CDR3 region is CASSGQGYTEAFF. The CDR3 DNA reads as TGTGCCAGCTCAGGACAGGGGTACACTGAAGCTTTCTTT.

The rearrangement links TRBV10-1 to TRBJ1-5; TRBD1 matches 8 bases. Trimming took 7 bases from V and 7 from J; bases not matched to a gene: 15. The germline CDR1 and CDR2 sequences are WNHNN and SYGVQD (reference sequence). The CDR3 spans 16 residues. CDR3 amino acids: CASTPPDRVGHQPQHF. The CDR3 DNA is TGCGCCAGCACCCCCCCGGACAGGGTGGGTCACCAGCCCCAGCATTTT.

The CDR3 is CASSQDRAEQYF. CDR3 bases: TGCGCCAGCAGCCAAGACAGGGCCGAGCAGTACTTC. The V and J genes are TRBV4-1 and TRBJ2-7; tentatively, D is TRBD1 (5 bases). The germline V gene has CDR1 MGHRA and CDR2 YSYEKL. Deletions cut 0 bases from V and 6 bases from J, with 6 bases between. This CDR3 region has 12 residues.

This clone turned up a few times. The chain uses TRBV11-2 and TRBJ2-7; TRBD1 aligns across 8 bases. CDR1 and CDR2 (germline): SGHAT, FQNNGV. J was trimmed by 4 bases and V by 10 bases; bases with no gene match: 9. The CDR3 is 13 amino acids. The CDR3 nucleotides read TGTGCCATCCGCGGACAGGGAGGTTACGAGCAGTACTTC. This sequence encodes CAIRGQGGYEQYF.

This chain connects TRBV2 to TRBJ2-1; 9 nucleotides align to TRBD1. There are 16 residues in the CDR3. After removal of 6 bases from V and 7 bases from J, the junction contained 13 bases not matched to a gene. The germline CDR1 and CDR2 sequences are SNHLY and FYNNEI. The CDR3 DNA reads as TGTGCCAGCAGAGCAAGGGACAGGGAGTTTGGGAATGAGCAGTTCTTC. Its translation is CASRARDREFGNEQFF. Full variable domain (outside the CDR3, taken from reference TRBV2 and TRBJ2-1): EPEVTQTPSHQVTQMGQEVILRCVPISNHLYFYWYRQILGQKVEFLVSFYNNEISEKSEIFDDQFSVERPDGSNFTLKIRSTKLEDSAMYFCASRARDREFGNEQFFGPGTRLTVL.

The chain is built from TRBV12-5 and TRBJ2-7, with unresolved D. With 2 bases removed from V and 2 bases from J, the gap between germline ends came to 13 bases. Looked up from germline, CDR1 is LGHNT and CDR2 is FRNRAP. The CDR3 has 15 residues. CDR3 sequence reads: CASGLNARRTYEQYF. DNA of the CDR3: TGTGCTAGTGGTTTGAATGCGCGCCGCACCTACGAGCAGTACTTC.

For the CDR3, the DNA is TGTGCCAGCAGCCAGGGACTAGCGGGAGTCGAGCAGTACTTC. Protein: CASSQGLAGVEQYF. The gene calls are TRBV2 and TRBJ2-7, with 14 bases lining up with TRBD2. V dropped 6 bases and J dropped 6; count of bases not matched to a gene: 4. The CDR3 has 14 amino acids. From germline, CDR1 is SNHLY and CDR2 FYNNEI.

The chain links TRBV4-2 to TRBJ2-7; 7 bases match TRBD2. This CDR3 spans 16 amino acids. CDR1 LGHNA and CDR2 YNFKEQ come from the germline V gene. V shed 1 base, J shed 2 bases, and the junction held 8 bases outside the gene matches. In DNA form, the CDR3 reads TGTGCCAGCAGCCAAGTAGGTGCTAGCGGTACCTACGAGCAGTACTTC. It encodes CASSQVGASGTYEQYF.

The CDR3 loop is CASRSTGTRNQPQHF. DNA of the CDR3: TGTGCCAGCAGGTCTACAGGGACCCGCAATCAGCCCCAGCATTTT. The V and J genes are TRBV6-6 and TRBJ1-5; D may be TRBD1 (6 bases). V shed 6 bases and J shed 2 bases, with 14 bases lying between them. The CDR3 length is 15 residues. CDR1 MNHNY and CDR2 SVGAGI come from the germline V gene (reference sequence).

CDR3 sequence: CASGRTGWYEQYF. CDR3 nucleotides: TGTGCTAGCGGACGGACAGGGTGGTACGAGCAGTACTTC. The V gene is TRBV12-5, the J gene TRBJ2-7; 8 bases line up with TRBD1. The trim removed 9 bases at V and 4 bases at J, leaving 8 bases unmatched. CDR1 is LGHNT, CDR2 FRNRAP, per germline. The CDR3 sequence is 13 residues long.

The CDR3 spells CASSPAPGYEQYF. The CDR3 region has the DNA TGTGCCAGCAGCCCAGCCCCGGGCTACGAGCAGTACTTC. The rearrangement joins TRBV3-1 (or the pseudogene TRBV3-2) to TRBJ2-7; D gene uncertain. V lost 4 bases to trimming and J lost 3 bases, with 10 bases between them. Germline V CDR1 and CDR2: LGHDT, YNNKEL (reference sequence). The CDR3 is 13 amino acids.

The chain recombines TRBV7-2 with TRBJ1-6, with 10 nucleotides matching TRBD1. Germline CDR1 is SGHTA and CDR2 is FQGNSA. The junction had 6 bases not matched to a gene; V was cut back by 3 bases and J by 7 bases. There are 16 residues in the CDR3. The CDR3 here is CASSFYGQGGNSPLHF. The DNA for the CDR3 is TGTGCCAGCAGCTTCTACGGACAGGGGGGGAATTCACCCCTCCACTTT.

This clone was found once. This rearrangement joins TRBV18 to TRBJ1-3; 7 bases fit TRBD1. Per germline, CDR1 KGHSH and CDR2 LQKENI. The CDR3 totals 16 residues. Trimming took 3 bases from V and 5 from J; bases not matched to a gene: 10. The CDR3 DNA follows: TGTGCCAGCTCACCTGACAGGGAAGGAATCCGAAACACCATATATTTT. Translating gives CASSPDREGIRNTIYF.

In the case of this clone: The junction differs from germline at one of its ends, possibly a read error. CDR3 protein: CASSLSGSGPHEQYF. CDR3 bases: TGTGCCAGCAGTTTAAGCGGAAGCGGGCCCCACGAGCAGTACTTC. V usage is TRBV7-3 and J usage is TRBJ2-7; D is perhaps TRBD2 (6 bases). The CDR3 loop spans 15 amino acids. Germline loops: CDR1 SGHTA, CDR2 FQGTGA. The full variable domain, its missing parts supplied by reference TRBV7-3 and TRBJ2-7, is GAGVSQTPSNKVTEKGKYVELRCDPISGHTALYWYRQSLGQGPEFLIYFQGTGAADDSGLPNDRFFAVRPEGSVSTLKIQRTERGDSAVYLCASSLSGSGPHEQYFGPGTRLTVT.

V usage is TRBV7-9 and J usage is TRBJ2-3; 10 bases agree with TRBD2. Unmatched junction bases numbered 9, after V lost 5 bases and J lost 4 bases. CDR1 is SEHNR and CDR2 is FQNEAQ in the germline V gene (reference sequence). This CDR3 is built from 16 residues. The CDR3 loop is CASSHVAGGSSDTQYF. For the CDR3, the DNA is TGTGCCAGCAGCCACGTAGCGGGAGGAAGTTCAGATACGCAGTATTTT. The complete variable domain, with remaining parts taken from reference TRBV7-9 and TRBJ2-3, reads DTGVSQNPRHKITKRGQNVTFRCDPISEHNRLYWYRQTLGQGPEFLTYFQNEAQLEKSRLLSDRFSAERPKGSFSTLEIQRTEQGDSAMYLCASSHVAGGSSDTQYFGPGTRLTVL.

The chain is built from TRBV27 and TRBJ2-3, with 11 bases identical to TRBD2. CDR1 and CDR2 from the germline V gene are MNHEY and SMNVEV (reference sequence). This CDR3 region has 18 residues. The junction had 12 bases not matched to a gene; V was cut back by 5 bases and J by 2 bases. CDR3 loop: CASSTLRIAGGPTDTQYF. The CDR3 DNA follows: TGTGCCAGCAGTACACTACGTATAGCGGGAGGGCCCACAGATACGCAGTATTTT.

V and J are TRBV7-4 and TRBJ2-5, with TRBD2 identical over 10 bases. The CDR3 has 14 residues. Germline V gene data show CDR1 as SGHVT and CDR2 as SQSDAQ. The J segment lost 2 bases and the V segment lost 5 bases, leaving 2 bases of the junction unmatched. The CDR3 spells CASSRTSGQETQYF. For the CDR3, the DNA is TGTGCCAGCAGCCGGACTAGCGGACAAGAGACCCAGTACTTC.

The V and J genes are TRBV7-3 and TRBJ2-1; tentatively, D is TRBD2 (7 bases). The germline V gene has CDR1 SGHTA and CDR2 FQGTGA. The V end lost 0 bases, the J end lost 4 bases, and 19 bases lay between the germline ends. The CDR3 runs to 18 residues. The CDR3 DNA follows: TGTGCCAGCAGCTTAACGGGGGGCGCTAGCGGAACTTACAATGAGCAGTTCTTC. This sequence encodes CASSLTGGASGTYNEQFF.

CDR3 coding DNA: TGTGCCACCAGTGCCCTGTATAGGGACAGGCGCTACGAGCAGTACTTC. Protein product: CATSALYRDRRYEQYF. The chain has TRBV24-1 and TRBJ2-7, with 8 bases matching TRBD1. Germline lookup yields CDR1 KGHDR and CDR2 SFDVKD. The CDR3 totals 16 residues. V shed 5 bases and J 3 bases; nucleotides not matched to a gene: 11.